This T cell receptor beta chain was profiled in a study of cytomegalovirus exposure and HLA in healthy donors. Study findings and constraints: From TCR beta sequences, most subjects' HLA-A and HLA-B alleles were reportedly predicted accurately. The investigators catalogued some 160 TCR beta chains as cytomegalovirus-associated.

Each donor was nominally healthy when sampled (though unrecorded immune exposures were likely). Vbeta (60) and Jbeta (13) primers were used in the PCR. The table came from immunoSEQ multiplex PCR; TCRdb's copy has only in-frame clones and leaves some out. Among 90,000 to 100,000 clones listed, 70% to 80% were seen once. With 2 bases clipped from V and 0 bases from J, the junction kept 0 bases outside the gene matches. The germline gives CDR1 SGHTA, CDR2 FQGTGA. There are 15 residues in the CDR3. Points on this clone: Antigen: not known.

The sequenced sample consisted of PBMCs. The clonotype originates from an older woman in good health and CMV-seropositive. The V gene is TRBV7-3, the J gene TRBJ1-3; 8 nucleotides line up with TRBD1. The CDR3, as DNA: TGTGCCAGCAGCTTAGGACAGGGCTCTGGAAACACCATATATTTT. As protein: CASSLGQGSGNTIYF.